The 23 T cell receptor beta chains below come from one sample, sequenced in a study of T cell responses to AZD1222 COVID-19 vaccine. The table came from immunoSEQ multiplex PCR; TCRdb's copy has only in-frame clones and leaves some out. The profile shows some 130,000 clones, more than 75% of them singletons. Specimen: peripheral blood, collected on day 0 of AZD1222 vaccination. Source of these receptors: an adult in good health.

V gene TRBV2 combines with J gene TRBJ1-1; 8 nucleotides agree with TRBD1. V trimming: 4 bases; J trimming: 1 base; junction bases outside the gene matches: 5. CDR1 is SNHLY and CDR2 is FYNNEI in the germline V gene. The CDR3 sequence is 15 residues long. DNA for the CDR3: TGTGCCAGCAGTGTGGACAGGGAGAGGAACACTGAAGCTTTCTTT. It codes for CASSVDRERNTEAFF. Drawing the rest from reference TRBV2 and TRBJ1-1, the complete variable domain is EPEVTQTPSHQVTQMGQEVILRCVPISNHLYFYWYRQILGQKVEFLVSFYNNEISEKSEIFDDQFSVERPDGSNFTLKIRSTKLEDSAMYFCASSVDRERNTEAFFGQGTRLTVV.

The chain joins TRBV5-6 to TRBJ1-1; maybe TRBD1 (6 bases). The V gene lost 0 bases and the J gene lost 7 bases, with 10 bases spanning the gap. Germline CDR1 and CDR2: SGHDT and YYEEEE. CDR3 length: 13 amino acids. DNA of the CDR3: TGTGCCAGCAGCTTGGACCGGGGGCGTGAAGCTTTCTTT. Translating it yields CASSLDRGREAFF.

This clone came up a few times. The chain is built from TRBV30 and TRBJ2-1; D unclear. Trimming removed 0 bases at V and 7 bases at J, with 4 bases between. The CDR3 extends over 11 amino acids. In germline, CDR1 is GTSNPN, CDR2 SVGIG (reference sequence). The CDR3 spells CAWSVRNEQFF. The CDR3 DNA reads TGTGCCTGGAGTGTAAGGAATGAGCAGTTCTTC.

V gene TRBV2 combines with J gene TRBJ1-5; TRBD1 might be the D (5 bases). CDR1 and CDR2 (germline): SNHLY, FYNNEI. V was trimmed by 7 bases and J by 0 bases, leaving 19 bases between them. The CDR3 covers 17 residues. The CDR3 DNA sequence: TGTGCCAGCATTAGGGACCGTACACTAAATAGCAATCAGCCCCAGCATTTT. It yields the protein CASIRDRTLNSNQPQHF.

The CDR3 DNA reads TGTGCCAGTAGTCCCCGACAAGGGAGAGGAGATACGCAGTATTTT. The encoded protein is CASSPRQGRGDTQYF. The chain is built from TRBV19 and TRBJ2-3; TRBD2 is a possible D gene (5 bases). This CDR3 is built from 15 residues. Germline V gene lookup returns CDR1 LNHDA and CDR2 SQIVND (reference sequence). With 5 bases removed from V and 5 bases from J, the gap between germline ends came to 17 bases. The full variable domain, with the rest looked up from reference TRBV19 and TRBJ2-3, is DGGITQSPKYLFRKEGQNVTLSCEQNLNHDAMYWYRQDPGQGLRLIYYSQIVNDFQKGDIAEGYSVSREKKESFPLTVTSAQKNPTAFYLCASSPRQGRGDTQYFGPGTRLTVL.

The chain carries TRBV6-1 and TRBJ1-4; a weak D match, TRBD1 (5 bases). Trimming shortened V by 7 bases and J by 6 bases, and 15 bases separated the two germline ends. The CDR3 contains 14 residues. Germline V gives CDR1 MNHNS, CDR2 SASEGT. CDR3 in DNA: TGTGCCAGCATCCAGGGAAAAAACCATGAAAAACTGTTTTTT. As protein: CASIQGKNHEKLFF.

The chain links TRBV14 to TRBJ1-6; 10 bases are shared with TRBD1. The V gene end was trimmed by 1 base and the J gene end by 12 bases; junction bases not matched to a gene: 6. Germline V lookup: CDR1 SGHDN, CDR2 FVKESK. This CDR3 has 15 residues. The CDR3 here is CASSQVMGDRGPLHF. The CDR3 DNA is TGTGCCAGCAGCCAAGTAATGGGGGACAGGGGACCCCTCCACTTT. Variable domain in full (rest from reference TRBV14 and TRBJ1-6): EAGVTQFPSHSVIEKGQTVTLRCDPISGHDNLYWYRRVMGKEIKFLLHFVKESKQDESGMPNNRFLAERTGGTYSTLKVQPAELEDSGVYFCASSQVMGDRGPLHFGNGTRLTVT.

The V gene is TRBV5-4, the J gene TRBJ1-1; D might be TRBD1 (5 bases). The CDR3 has 15 amino acids. Germline V CDR1 and CDR2: SGHNT, YYREEE (reference sequence). The germline V and J ends were trimmed by 0 bases and 1 base, with 10 bases remaining between them. The CDR3 nucleotides are TGTGCCAGCAGCTTGGAGGGACGGAGGAACACTGAAGCTTTCTTT. Translating gives CASSLEGRRNTEAFF.

The V call is TRBV5-1, the J call TRBJ1-2; D gene unclear. Germline V CDR1 and CDR2: SGHRS, YFSETQ. CDR3 length equals 15 residues. V lost 0 bases and J lost 0, with 9 bases in between. The CDR3 nucleotides are TGCGCCAGCAGCTTGGTGCACACGGCTAACTATGGCTACACCTTC. This gives the protein CASSLVHTANYGYTF.

The J gene is TRBJ1-1, the V gene TRBV14; no clear D gene. The germline gives CDR1 SGHDN, CDR2 FVKESK. The CDR3 is 12 residues long. Trimming removed 4 bases from V and 3 bases from J, with 6 bases in between. This CDR3 reads CASSLPYTEAFF. CDR3 bases: TGTGCCAGCAGCCTACCGTACACTGAAGCTTTCTTT.

This chain connects TRBV18 to TRBJ1-1; a possible D gene is TRBD1 (5 bases). V lost 2 bases and J 6 bases, leaving 10 bases between the germline ends. The CDR3 length is 13 residues. Germline CDR1 and CDR2: KGHSH and LQKENI. The CDR3 here is CASSPSGTPEAFF. CDR3 nucleotides: TGTGCCAGCTCACCATCCGGGACCCCTGAAGCTTTCTTT.

This clone was counted a single time. The rearrangement uses TRBV5-6 and TRBJ2-1; D is possibly TRBD1 (6 bases). The CDR3 totals 16 residues. Germline CDR1 is SGHDT and CDR2 is YYEEEE. Trimming took 0 bases from V and 8 from J, leaving 18 bases between them. This CDR3 reads CASSLDSGGFIDEQFF. The CDR3 nucleotides are TGTGCCAGCAGCTTGGACTCTGGGGGCTTTATTGATGAGCAGTTCTTC. The full variable domain, in which reference TRBV5-6 and TRBJ2-1 provide the parts outside the CDR3, is DAGVTQSPTHLIKTRGQQVTLRCSPKSGHDTVSWYQQALGQGPQFIFQYYEEEERQRGNFPDRFSGHQFPNYSSELNVNALLLGDSALYLCASSLDSGGFIDEQFFGPGTRLTVL.

The sample holds one count of this clone. This chain joins TRBV19 and TRBJ1-1; 7 nucleotides align to TRBD1. CDR1 and CDR2 from the germline V gene are LNHDA and SQIVND (reference sequence). The CDR3 is 15 amino acids. After removal of 7 bases from V and 7 bases from J, the junction contained 15 bases not matched to a gene. Written as DNA, the CDR3 is TGTGCCAGTACCAACTCACCGACAGGGTTTATTGAAGCTTTCTTT. This codes for CASTNSPTGFIEAFF.

A single count supports this clone. The chain joins TRBV2 to TRBJ1-1, with a possible D match to TRBD1 (5 bases). Trimming left V 7 bases short and J 3 bases short, with 12 bases between. Germline V gene lookup returns CDR1 SNHLY and CDR2 FYNNEI. This CDR3 has 13 residues. CDR3 residues: CASTPRRDTEAFF. As DNA, the CDR3 is TGTGCCAGCACGCCTCGCAGGGACACTGAAGCTTTCTTT.

The genes are TRBV7-8 and TRBJ1-2; perhaps TRBD1 as D (5 bases). There are 13 residues in the CDR3. Germline assignment: CDR1 SGHVS and CDR2 FQNEAQ. V lost 1 base and J lost 3, with 6 bases in between. The CDR3 reads CASSLDRHYGYTF. The CDR3 DNA is TGTGCCAGCAGCTTAGACAGGCACTATGGCTACACCTTC.

The J gene is TRBJ1-4, the V gene TRBV12-3 or TRBV12-4; D is perhaps TRBD1 (6 bases). V lost 9 bases and J lost 8, with 16 bases in between. The CDR3 extends over 13 amino acids. The CDR3 sequence is CASRGGGWEKLFF. The CDR3 DNA reads TGTGCCAGTCGGGGAGGGGGTTGGGAAAAACTGTTTTTT.

In regard to this clone: Other DNA sequences in this sample translate to the same CDR3. The gene calls are TRBV7-2 and TRBJ2-7; 10 bases line up with TRBD2. V lost 4 bases to trimming and J lost 1 base; unmatched junction nucleotides: 16. CDR3 length: 19 residues. Germline CDR1 SGHTA, CDR2 FQGNSA. This chain's CDR3 is CASSSRLGMSGGASYEQYF. The CDR3 nucleotides are TGTGCCAGCAGCTCCCGGTTAGGTATGAGCGGGGGGGCTTCCTACGAGCAGTACTTC.

V and J are TRBV19 and TRBJ1-4; TRBD1 agrees at 9 bases. Germline loops: CDR1 LNHDA, CDR2 SQIVND (reference sequence). This CDR3 region has 17 residues. V lost 6 bases, J lost 5 bases, and 13 bases stayed unmatched. The chain's CDR3 is CASRLSRDRAGNEKLFF. DNA for the CDR3: TGTGCCAGTAGGTTGTCCCGGGACAGGGCTGGAAATGAAAAACTGTTTTTT. The full variable domain, with the rest looked up from reference TRBV19 and TRBJ1-4, is DGGITQSPKYLFRKEGQNVTLSCEQNLNHDAMYWYRQDPGQGLRLIYYSQIVNDFQKGDIAEGYSVSREKKESFPLTVTSAQKNPTAFYLCASRLSRDRAGNEKLFFGSGTQLSVL.

The chain is built from TRBV7-8 and TRBJ1-4; D may be TRBD1 (6 bases). V was trimmed by 6 bases and J by 3 bases, leaving 14 bases between them. Germline V CDR1 and CDR2: SGHVS, FQNEAQ. The CDR3 runs 15 residues. DNA for the CDR3: TGTGCCAGCAGTCGGACAGAACCACCTAATGAAAAACTGTTTTTT. Protein sequence: CASSRTEPPNEKLFF. The variable domain in full, with the rest retrieved from reference TRBV7-8 and TRBJ1-4, is GAGVSQSPRYKVAKRGQDVALRCDPISGHVSLFWYQQALGQGPEFLTYFQNEAQLDKSGLPSDRFFAERPEGSVSTLKIQRTQQEDSAVYLCASSRTEPPNEKLFFGSGTQLSVL.

The J gene is TRBJ1-3, the V gene TRBV19, with a tentative D call TRBD1 (5 bases). The V end lost 6 bases, the J end lost 4 bases, and 19 bases lay between the germline ends. This CDR3 spans 16 amino acids. Looked up from germline, CDR1 is LNHDA and CDR2 is SQIVND (reference sequence). The CDR3 DNA reads TGTGCCAGTAGCCAGGGCGCTCCAACCAGAGGAAACACCATATATTTT. Translated, it gives CASSQGAPTRGNTIYF.

The chain joins TRBV10-3 to TRBJ2-1; maybe TRBD2 (6 bases). V lost 8 bases to trimming and J lost 5 bases, with 19 bases between them. In germline, CDR1 is ENHRY, CDR2 SYGVKD. The CDR3 is made up of 15 amino acids. The CDR3 spells CAIRERGGLNNEQFF. The CDR3 bases are TGTGCCATCCGAGAAAGGGGTGGACTAAACAATGAGCAGTTCTTC.

This chain links TRBV2 with TRBJ1-3; a possible D gene is TRBD1 (6 bases). The CDR3 loop spans 13 amino acids. Germline V CDR1 and CDR2: SNHLY, FYNNEI. Deletions cut 6 bases from V and 4 bases from J, with 10 bases between. The CDR3: CASRRGQGNTIYF. The CDR3 nucleotides are TGTGCCAGCAGAAGAGGACAGGGAAACACCATATATTTT. Full variable domain (outside the CDR3, taken from reference TRBV2 and TRBJ1-3): EPEVTQTPSHQVTQMGQEVILRCVPISNHLYFYWYRQILGQKVEFLVSFYNNEISEKSEIFDDQFSVERPDGSNFTLKIRSTKLEDSAMYFCASRRGQGNTIYFGEGSWLTVV.

This clone showed up just once. The CDR3 DNA sequence: TGTGCCAGCAGTTCCGTGGATAGCAATCAGCCCCAGCATTTT. This translates into CASSSVDSNQPQHF. The chain combines TRBV28 with TRBJ1-5; no clear D. Germline loops: CDR1 MDHEN, CDR2 SYDVKM. V dropped 4 bases and J dropped 0 bases, with 7 bases sitting between them. CDR3 length equals 14 residues.